These 18 T cell receptor beta chains share one sample of origin, sequenced in a study of blood T cell repertoires in COVID-19. Here immunoSEQ multiplex PCR was the method, and the copy in TCRdb shows in-frame clones only, minus some. The sample has just under 65,000 clones; 83% are singletons. The sample comprised peripheral blood. Receptor source: a human donor in a cohort sampled during active COVID-19.

The chain recombines TRBV11-3 with TRBJ2-7; tentative D call: TRBD2 (6 bases). Trimming cost V 5 bases and J 6 bases, with 14 bases left between them. The CDR3 extends over 13 amino acids. Germline-derived CDR1 and CDR2 are SGHNT and YENEEA. The CDR3 DNA sequence: TGTGCCAGCAGCCAACATCGGGAGTCCGAGCAGTACTTC. Protein: CASSQHRESEQYF. The full variable domain, in which reference TRBV11-3 and TRBJ2-7 provide the parts outside the CDR3, is EAGVVQSPRYKIIEKKQPVAFWCNPISGHNTLYWYLQNLGQGPELLIRYENEEAVDDSQLPKDRFSAERLKGVDSTLKIQPAELGDSAVYLCASSQHRESEQYFGPGTRLTVT.

This clone was counted a few times. CDR3 sequence reads: CASSPISGGYSYEQYF. The CDR3 DNA reads as TGTGCCAGCAGTCCGATCAGCGGGGGGTATTCCTACGAGCAGTACTTC. The V and J genes are TRBV27 and TRBJ2-7; 9 bases line up with TRBD2. Germline V gene sequence: CDR1 MNHEY, CDR2 SMNVEV (reference sequence). The V segment lost 5 bases and the J segment 1 base; nucleotides outside the gene matches: 9. This CDR3 has 16 amino acids.

The V call is TRBV19, the J call TRBJ1-5; no clear D. The ends were cut back, 1 base at V and 1 base at J, with 5 bases in the middle. This CDR3 comprises 14 residues. Germline V gene data show CDR1 as LNHDA and CDR2 as SQIVND (reference sequence). This CDR3 reads CASSIGQSNQPQHF. CDR3 coding DNA: TGTGCCAGTAGTATAGGTCAGAGCAATCAGCCCCAGCATTTT.

The J gene is TRBJ2-1, the V gene TRBV7-9, with 9 bases identical to TRBD2. Germline-derived CDR1 and CDR2 are SEHNR and FQNEAQ (reference sequence). The CDR3 length is 15 residues. V was clipped by 6 bases and J by 5 bases; unmatched bases: 8. CDR3 sequence (DNA): TGTGCCAGCAGGCTAACAGCGGGGGGCAACAATGAGCAGTTCTTC. As protein: CASRLTAGGNNEQFF.

The gene calls are TRBV4-1 and TRBJ2-2; TRBD2 agrees at 10 bases. The CDR3 is 18 amino acids. Germline CDR1 is MGHRA and CDR2 is YSYEKL. Germline trimming cut 4 bases from V and 6 bases from J; bases unmatched to any gene: 14. The CDR3 protein is CASSLRRPSGGFAGELFF. CDR3 nucleotide sequence: TGCGCCAGCAGCCTCCGACGGCCTAGCGGGGGATTCGCCGGGGAGCTGTTTTTT.

The chain employs TRBV9 and TRBJ2-7, with D possibly matching TRBD1 (6 bases). Per germline, CDR1 SGDLS and CDR2 YYNGEE. Trimming took off 1 base at V and 2 bases at J, with 13 bases between the two ends. This CDR3 is 15 amino acids long. DNA for the CDR3: TGTGCCAGCAGCGTACAAACAGGGCGAACCTACGAGCAGTACTTC. Its protein is CASSVQTGRTYEQYF.

This clone showed up many times. V usage is TRBV6-5 and J usage is TRBJ1-1; D possibly corresponds to TRBD1 (5 bases). The CDR3 sequence is 12 residues long. Trimming took off 5 bases at V and 11 bases at J, with 15 bases between the two ends. The germline V gene encodes CDR1 MNHEY and CDR2 SVGAGI. The CDR3 spells CASSTVNSGAFF. CDR3 DNA sequence: TGTGCCAGCAGTACCGTCAATTCAGGGGCTTTCTTT.

This chain uses TRBV10-3 with TRBJ2-2; 8 bases fit TRBD2. This CDR3 comprises 14 residues. Germline V CDR1 and CDR2: ENHRY, SYGVKD. Trimming cost V 10 bases and J 5 bases; bases outside gene matches: 9. CDR3 in amino acids: CATLGTSKTGELFF. CDR3 sequence (DNA): TGTGCCACGCTAGGGACTAGTAAGACCGGGGAGCTGTTTTTT.

The table lists this clone with a few counts. The V and J genes are TRBV5-1 and TRBJ1-4; D is uncertain. CDR1 is SGHRS, CDR2 YFSETQ, per germline. With 0 bases removed from V and 4 bases from J, the gap between germline ends came to 7 bases. The CDR3 is 14 amino acids. CDR3 sequence (DNA): TGCGCCAGCAGCTTGGAATGGAGTAATGAAAAACTGTTTTTT. Encoded protein: CASSLEWSNEKLFF.

The chain couples TRBV5-1 to TRBJ2-7; TRBD2 matches 11 bases. The germline V gene encodes CDR1 SGHRS and CDR2 YFSETQ. V shed 4 bases, J shed 5 bases, and the junction held 5 bases outside the gene matches. CDR3 length: 14 amino acids. Here the CDR3 reads CASSLSGRVDEQYF. Written as DNA, the CDR3 is TGCGCCAGCAGCCTTAGCGGGAGGGTAGACGAGCAGTACTTC.

CDR3 in amino acids: CASSVGLAAGLAGGRNTDTQYF. The CDR3 nucleotides are TGTGCCAGCAGCGTAGGATTGGCGGCCGGGCTAGCGGGGGGGCGGAACACAGATACGCAGTATTTT. The rearrangement uses TRBV9 and TRBJ2-3, with 12 bases fitting TRBD2. From germline, CDR1 is SGDLS and CDR2 YYNGEE. There are 22 residues in the CDR3. V lost 0 bases and J lost 2; bases outside the gene matches: 19.

This clone has only one observation. The CDR3 loop reads CASSLSGGSYNEQFF. The CDR3 DNA sequence: TGTGCCAGCAGCCTTAGCGGGGGCTCCTACAATGAGCAGTTCTTC. V gene TRBV27 combines with J gene TRBJ2-1; 9 positions match TRBD2. With 6 bases clipped from V and 0 bases from J, the junction kept 3 bases outside the gene matches. The length of the CDR3 is 15 residues. The germline CDR1 and CDR2 sequences are MNHEY and SMNVEV (reference sequence).

This chain joins TRBV7-6 and TRBJ1-3; no definite D call. V lost 3 bases to trimming and J lost 4 bases, with 10 bases between them. Germline V CDR1 and CDR2: SGHVS, FNYEAQ. CDR3 length: 14 residues. This CDR3 is CASSFPATGNTIYF. The CDR3 DNA follows: TGTGCCAGCAGCTTTCCTGCTACGGGAAACACCATATATTTT.

The chain recombines TRBV7-8 with TRBJ2-1; 9 nucleotides agree with TRBD2. CDR3 size: 14 residues. Per germline, CDR1 SGHVS and CDR2 FQNEAQ. Losses at the gene ends were 7 bases for V and 4 bases for J; bases not matched to a gene: 5. The CDR3 DNA reads TGTGCCAGCATGCTAGCGGGGACATACAATGAGCAGTTCTTC. As protein: CASMLAGTYNEQFF.

This rearrangement joins TRBV7-9 to TRBJ1-1, with 7 bases aligning to TRBD1. The CDR3 runs to 15 residues. Germline CDR1 and CDR2: SEHNR and FQNEAQ (reference sequence). V lost 3 bases to trimming and J lost 1 base; unmatched junction nucleotides: 5. DNA for the CDR3: TGTGCCAGCAGCTTTAAGGGGGCGGGGAACACTGAAGCTTTCTTT. Protein sequence: CASSFKGAGNTEAFF.

The chain combines TRBV5-4 with TRBJ2-2, with no clear D. CDR3 length: 14 residues. CDR1 and CDR2 from the germline V gene are SGHNT and YYREEE (reference sequence). The ends were cut back, 0 bases at V and 4 bases at J, with 7 bases in the middle. The CDR3 DNA follows: TGTGCCAGCAGCTTGGTATACGGCACCGGGGAGCTGTTTTTT. Residues: CASSLVYGTGELFF.

This chain joins TRBV3-1 (or the pseudogene TRBV3-2) and TRBJ2-5, with 10 bases aligning to TRBD2. The CDR3 runs 15 residues. J was trimmed by 5 bases and V by 3 bases; bases with no gene match: 6. The germline V gene encodes CDR1 LGHDT and CDR2 YNNKEL (reference sequence). The CDR3 coding sequence is TGTGCCAGCAGCCAGGCTAGCGGGAGTTTTGAGACCCAGTACTTC. Its translation: CASSQASGSFETQYF.

The gene calls are TRBV3-1 (or the pseudogene TRBV3-2) and TRBJ2-1; D gene uncertain. Between the trimmed V and J ends, which lost 4 bases and 10 bases, there was a span of 11 bases. The germline V gene has CDR1 LGHDT and CDR2 YNNKEL (reference sequence). The CDR3 sequence is 12 residues long. CDR3 DNA: TGTGCCAGCAGCCTCTCCCGGCGGGAGCAGTTCTTC. Encoded protein: CASSLSRREQFF.